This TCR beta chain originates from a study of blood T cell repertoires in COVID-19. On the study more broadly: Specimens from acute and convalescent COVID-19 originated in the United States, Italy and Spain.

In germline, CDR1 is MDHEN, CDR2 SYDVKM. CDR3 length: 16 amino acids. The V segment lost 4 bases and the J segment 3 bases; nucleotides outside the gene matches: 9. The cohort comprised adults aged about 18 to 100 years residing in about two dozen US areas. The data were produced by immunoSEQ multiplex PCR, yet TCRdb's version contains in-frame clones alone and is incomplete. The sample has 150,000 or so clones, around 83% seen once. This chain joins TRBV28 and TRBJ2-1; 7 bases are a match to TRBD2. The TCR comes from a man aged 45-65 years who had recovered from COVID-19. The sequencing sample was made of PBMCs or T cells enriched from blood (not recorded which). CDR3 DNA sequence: TGTGCCAGCAGTTCACCGAGGACTAGAGTCTACAATGAGCAGTTCTTC. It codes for CASSSPRTRVYNEQFF.